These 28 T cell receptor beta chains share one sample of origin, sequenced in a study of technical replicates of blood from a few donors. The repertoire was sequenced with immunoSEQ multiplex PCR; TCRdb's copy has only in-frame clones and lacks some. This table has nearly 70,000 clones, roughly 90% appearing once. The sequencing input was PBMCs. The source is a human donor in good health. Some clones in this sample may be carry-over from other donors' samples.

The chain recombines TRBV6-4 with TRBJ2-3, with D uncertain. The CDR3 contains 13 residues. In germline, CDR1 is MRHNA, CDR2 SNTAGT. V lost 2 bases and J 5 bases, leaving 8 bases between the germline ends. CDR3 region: CASSDLPQDTQYF. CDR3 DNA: TGTGCCAGCAGTGACCTACCGCAAGATACGCAGTATTTT.

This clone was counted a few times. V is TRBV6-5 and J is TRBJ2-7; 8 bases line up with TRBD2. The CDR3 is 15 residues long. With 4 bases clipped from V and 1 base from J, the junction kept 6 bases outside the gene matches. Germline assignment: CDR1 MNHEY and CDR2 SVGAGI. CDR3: CASSSSGSMSYEQYF. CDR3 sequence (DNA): TGTGCCAGCAGTTCCAGCGGGAGTATGTCCTACGAGCAGTACTTC.

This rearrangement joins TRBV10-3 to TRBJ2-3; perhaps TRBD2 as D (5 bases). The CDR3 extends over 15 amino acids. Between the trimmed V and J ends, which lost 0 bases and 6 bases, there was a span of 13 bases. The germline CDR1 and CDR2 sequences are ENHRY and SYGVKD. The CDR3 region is CAISESVSGADTQYF. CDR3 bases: TGTGCCATCAGTGAGTCGGTAAGCGGAGCCGATACGCAGTATTTT.

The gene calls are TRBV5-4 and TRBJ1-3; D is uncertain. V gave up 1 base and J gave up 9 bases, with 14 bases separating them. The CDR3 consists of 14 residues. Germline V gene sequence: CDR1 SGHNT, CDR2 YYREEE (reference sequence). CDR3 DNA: TGTGCCAGCAGCTTGAATCACGGCCTAGCCACCATATATTTT. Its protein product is CASSLNHGLATIYF. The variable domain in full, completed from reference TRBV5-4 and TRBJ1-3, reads ETGVTQSPTHLIKTRGQQVTLRCSSQSGHNTVSWYQQALGQGPQFIFQYYREEENGRGNFPPRFSGLQFPNYSSELNVNALELDDSALYLCASSLNHGLATIYFGEGSWLTVV.

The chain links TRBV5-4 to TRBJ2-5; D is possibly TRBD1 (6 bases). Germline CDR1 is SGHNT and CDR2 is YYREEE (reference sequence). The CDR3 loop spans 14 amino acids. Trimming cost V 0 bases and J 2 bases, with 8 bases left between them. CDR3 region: CASSLVDRQETQYF. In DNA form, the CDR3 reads TGTGCCAGCAGCTTGGTGGACAGACAAGAGACCCAGTACTTC.

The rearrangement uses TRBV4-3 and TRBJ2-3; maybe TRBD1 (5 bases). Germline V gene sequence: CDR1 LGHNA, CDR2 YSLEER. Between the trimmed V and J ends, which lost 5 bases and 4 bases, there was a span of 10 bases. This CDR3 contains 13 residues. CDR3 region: CASSLRGPDTQYF. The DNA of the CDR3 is TGCGCCAGCAGCTTAAGGGGTCCAGATACGCAGTATTTT.

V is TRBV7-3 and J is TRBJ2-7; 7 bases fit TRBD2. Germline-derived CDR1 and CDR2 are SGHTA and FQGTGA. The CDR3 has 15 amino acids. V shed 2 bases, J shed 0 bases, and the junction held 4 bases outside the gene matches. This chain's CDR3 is CASSLDGGSSYEQYF. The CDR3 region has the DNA TGTGCCAGCAGCTTAGACGGGGGGAGCTCCTACGAGCAGTACTTC.

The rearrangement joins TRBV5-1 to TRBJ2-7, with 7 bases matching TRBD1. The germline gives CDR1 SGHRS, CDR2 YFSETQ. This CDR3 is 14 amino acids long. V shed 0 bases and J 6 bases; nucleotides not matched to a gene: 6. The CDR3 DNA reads TGCGCCAGCAGCTTGGGGACAGGCCTTGGCGAGCAGTACTTC. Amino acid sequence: CASSLGTGLGEQYF.

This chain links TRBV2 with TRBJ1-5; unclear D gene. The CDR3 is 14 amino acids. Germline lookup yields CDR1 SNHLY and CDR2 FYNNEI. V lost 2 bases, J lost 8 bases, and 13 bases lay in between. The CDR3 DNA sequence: TGTGCCAGCAGTGAATCCAGTAGCGTGGAGCCCCAGCATTTT. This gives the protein CASSESSSVEPQHF.

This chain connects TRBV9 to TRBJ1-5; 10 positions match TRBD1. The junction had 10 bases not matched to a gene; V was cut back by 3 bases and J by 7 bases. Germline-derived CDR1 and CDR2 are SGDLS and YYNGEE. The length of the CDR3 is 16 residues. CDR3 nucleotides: TGTGCCAGCAGCGAGGGAGGGACAGGGGTTGGGCAGCCCCAGCATTTT. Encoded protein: CASSEGGTGVGQPQHF.

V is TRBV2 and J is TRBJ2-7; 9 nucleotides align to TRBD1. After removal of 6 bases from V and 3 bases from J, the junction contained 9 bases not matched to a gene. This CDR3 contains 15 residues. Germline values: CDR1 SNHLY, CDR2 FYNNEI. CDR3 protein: CASRETGGIDYEQYF. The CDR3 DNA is TGTGCCAGCAGGGAGACAGGGGGGATAGACTACGAGCAGTACTTC. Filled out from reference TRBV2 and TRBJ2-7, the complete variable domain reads EPEVTQTPSHQVTQMGQEVILRCVPISNHLYFYWYRQILGQKVEFLVSFYNNEISEKSEIFDDQFSVERPDGSNFTLKIRSTKLEDSAMYFCASRETGGIDYEQYFGPGTRLTVT.

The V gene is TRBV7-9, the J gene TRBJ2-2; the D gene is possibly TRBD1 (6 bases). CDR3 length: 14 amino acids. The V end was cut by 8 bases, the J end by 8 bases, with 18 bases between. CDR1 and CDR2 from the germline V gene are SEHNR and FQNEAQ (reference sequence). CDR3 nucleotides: TGTGCCAGCTCAGGGGACGCGAGGGCTGGGGAGCTGTTTTTT. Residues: CASSGDARAGELFF. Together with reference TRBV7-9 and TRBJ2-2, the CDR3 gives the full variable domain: DTGVSQNPRHKITKRGQNVTFRCDPISEHNRLYWYRQTLGQGPEFLTYFQNEAQLEKSRLLSDRFSAERPKGSFSTLEIQRTEQGDSAMYLCASSGDARAGELFFGEGSRLTVL.

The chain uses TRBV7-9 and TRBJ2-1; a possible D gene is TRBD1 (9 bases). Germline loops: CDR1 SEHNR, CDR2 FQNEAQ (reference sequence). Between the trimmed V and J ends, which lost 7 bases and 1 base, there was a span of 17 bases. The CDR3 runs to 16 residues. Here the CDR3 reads CASTLAGQGSYNEQFF. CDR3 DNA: TGTGCCAGCACTTTAGCGGGACAGGGATCCTACAATGAGCAGTTCTTC.

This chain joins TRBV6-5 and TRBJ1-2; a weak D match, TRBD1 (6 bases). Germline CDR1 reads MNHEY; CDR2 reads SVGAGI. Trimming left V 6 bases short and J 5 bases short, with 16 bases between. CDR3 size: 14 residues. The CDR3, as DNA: TGTGCCAGCAGCCTCAGGGACACGTATTATGGCTACACCTTC. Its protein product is CASSLRDTYYGYTF.

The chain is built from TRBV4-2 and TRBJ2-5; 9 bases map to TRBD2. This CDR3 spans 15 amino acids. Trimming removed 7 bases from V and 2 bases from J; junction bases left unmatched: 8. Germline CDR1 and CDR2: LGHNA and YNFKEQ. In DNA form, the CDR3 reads TGTGCCAGCACTCGCTTAGCGGGGGAACAAGAGACCCAGTACTTC. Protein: CASTRLAGEQETQYF.

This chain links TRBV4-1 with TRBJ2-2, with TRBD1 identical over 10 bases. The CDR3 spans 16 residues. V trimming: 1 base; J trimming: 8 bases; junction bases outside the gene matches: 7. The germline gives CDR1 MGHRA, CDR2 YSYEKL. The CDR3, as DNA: TGCGCCAGCAGCCAAGTGACAGGGGGCTTTTCTGGGGAGCTGTTTTTT. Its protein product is CASSQVTGGFSGELFF.

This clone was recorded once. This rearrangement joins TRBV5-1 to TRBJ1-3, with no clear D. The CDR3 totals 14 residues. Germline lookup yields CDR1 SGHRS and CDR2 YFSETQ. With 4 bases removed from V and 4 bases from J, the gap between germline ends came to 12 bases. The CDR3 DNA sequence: TGCGCCAGCAGCGCCGCGGGGAGCGGAAACACCATATATTTT. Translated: CASSAAGSGNTIYF.

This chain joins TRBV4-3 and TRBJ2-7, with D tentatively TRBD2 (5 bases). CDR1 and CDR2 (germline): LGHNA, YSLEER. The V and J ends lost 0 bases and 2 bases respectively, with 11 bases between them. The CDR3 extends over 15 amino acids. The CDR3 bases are TGCGCCAGCAGCCAAGATAGGACTGTAACCTACGAGCAGTACTTC. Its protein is CASSQDRTVTYEQYF.

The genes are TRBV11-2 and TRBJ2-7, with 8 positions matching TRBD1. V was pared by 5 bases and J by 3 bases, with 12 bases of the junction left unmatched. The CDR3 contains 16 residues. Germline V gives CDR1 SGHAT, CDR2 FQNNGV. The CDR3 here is CASSDRGWFEDYEQYF. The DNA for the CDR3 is TGTGCCAGCAGCGACAGGGGTTGGTTTGAAGACTACGAGCAGTACTTC.

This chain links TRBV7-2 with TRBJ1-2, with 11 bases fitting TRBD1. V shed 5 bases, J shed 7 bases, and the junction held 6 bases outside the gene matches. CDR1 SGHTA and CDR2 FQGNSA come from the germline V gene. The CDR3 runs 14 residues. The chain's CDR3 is CASSQGQGAIGYTF. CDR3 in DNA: TGTGCCAGCAGCCAAGGACAGGGGGCGATTGGCTACACCTTC. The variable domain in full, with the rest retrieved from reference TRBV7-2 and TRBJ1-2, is GAGVSQSPSNKVTEKGKDVELRCDPISGHTALYWYRQSLGQGLEFLIYFQGNSAPDKSGLPSDRFSAERTGGSVSTLTIQRTQQEDSAVYLCASSQGQGAIGYTFGSGTRLTVV.

The CDR3 spells CASSGLAGDAEQYF. For the CDR3, the DNA is TGCGCCAGCAGCGGCTTAGCGGGAGATGCCGAGCAGTACTTC. The chain joins TRBV5-1 to TRBJ2-7; 9 nucleotides agree with TRBD2. CDR3 length: 14 amino acids. J gave up 6 bases and V 4 bases, and 8 bases lay outside the gene matches. Germline CDR1 and CDR2: SGHRS and YFSETQ.

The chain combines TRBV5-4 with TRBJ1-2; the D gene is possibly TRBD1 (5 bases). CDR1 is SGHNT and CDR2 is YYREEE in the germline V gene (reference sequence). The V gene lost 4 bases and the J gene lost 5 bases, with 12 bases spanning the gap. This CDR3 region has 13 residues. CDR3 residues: CASSTSTAYGYTF. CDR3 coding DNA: TGTGCCAGCAGCACGTCGACAGCATATGGCTACACCTTC.

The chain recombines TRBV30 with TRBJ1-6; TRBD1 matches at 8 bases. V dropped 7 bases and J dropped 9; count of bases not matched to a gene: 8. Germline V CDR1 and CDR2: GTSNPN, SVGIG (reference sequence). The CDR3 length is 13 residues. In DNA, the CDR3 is TGTGCCTTCACGGACAGGGACTTTTCACCCCTCCACTTT. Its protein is CAFTDRDFSPLHF.

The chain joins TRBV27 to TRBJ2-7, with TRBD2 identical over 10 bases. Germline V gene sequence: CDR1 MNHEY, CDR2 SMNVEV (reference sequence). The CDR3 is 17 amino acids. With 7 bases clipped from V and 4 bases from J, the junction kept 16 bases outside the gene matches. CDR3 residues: CASKGLAGDLYGYEQYF. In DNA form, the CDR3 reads TGTGCCAGCAAAGGGCTAGCGGGAGATCTTTACGGGTACGAGCAGTACTTC.

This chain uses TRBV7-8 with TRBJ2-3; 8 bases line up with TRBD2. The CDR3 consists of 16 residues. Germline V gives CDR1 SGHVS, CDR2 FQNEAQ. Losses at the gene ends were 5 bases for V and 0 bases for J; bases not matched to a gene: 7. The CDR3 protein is CASSPGSGVSTDTQYF. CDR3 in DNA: TGTGCCAGCAGCCCTGGTAGCGGGGTGAGCACAGATACGCAGTATTTT.

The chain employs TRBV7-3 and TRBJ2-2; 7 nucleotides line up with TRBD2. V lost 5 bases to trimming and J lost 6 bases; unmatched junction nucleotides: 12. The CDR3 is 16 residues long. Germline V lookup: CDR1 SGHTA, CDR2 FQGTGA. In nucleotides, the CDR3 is TGTGCCAGCAGCGGGGGGGTTTCGGTGAAGGCCGGGGAGCTGTTTTTT. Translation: CASSGGVSVKAGELFF.

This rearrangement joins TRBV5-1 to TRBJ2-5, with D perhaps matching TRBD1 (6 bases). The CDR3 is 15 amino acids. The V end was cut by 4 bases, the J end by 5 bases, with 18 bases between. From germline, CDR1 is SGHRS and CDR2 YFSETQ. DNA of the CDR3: TGCGCCAGCAGCCCGAGGGACAACGATATGGAGACCCAGTACTTC. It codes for CASSPRDNDMETQYF.

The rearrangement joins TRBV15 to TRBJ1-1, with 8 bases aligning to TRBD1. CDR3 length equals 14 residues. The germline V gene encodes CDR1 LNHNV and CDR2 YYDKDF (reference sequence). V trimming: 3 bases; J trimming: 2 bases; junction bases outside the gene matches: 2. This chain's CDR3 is CATSRGQANTEAFF. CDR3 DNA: TGTGCCACCAGCAGGGGACAGGCAAACACTGAAGCTTTCTTT.